This T cell receptor beta chain comes out of a study of blood T cells in healthy people across ages. From germline, CDR1 is DFQATT and CDR2 SNEGSKA (reference sequence). The junction had 4 bases not matched to a gene; V was cut back by 6 bases and J by 2 bases. The CDR3 consists of 14 residues. Every sample yielded at least 6.5 million isolated PBMCs. There are many counts of this clonotype. A second about 6 to 11 cycle PCR used barcoded and J-beta primers. TCRdb recomputed calls from the 5' RACE reads with MiXCR, one row per CDR3 protein. The repertoire holds hundreds of thousands of distinct CDR3 sequences, 32% seen once, with roughly 14% in the top ten.

Sequences were obtained from blood. The genes are TRBV20-1 and TRBJ1-5; TRBD1 agrees at 10 bases. This TCR came from a woman of 80 years or more in good health. Here the CDR3 DNA reads TGCAGTGCCCGGACAGGGGGGGGCAATCAGCCCCAGCATTTT. Translating it yields CSARTGGGNQPQHF.